These 8 T cell receptor beta chains came from one sample sequenced in a study of blood T cell repertoires in COVID-19. TCRdb's copy holds only in-frame clones and misses some; the assay was immunoSEQ multiplex PCR. The data contain fewer than 250,000 clones, about 87% of them singletons. Sequences were obtained from peripheral blood. Receptors originate from a man aged 65 to 85 with acute or convalescent COVID-19.

The rearrangement uses TRBV11-2 and TRBJ2-2; D remains unclear. Per germline, CDR1 SGHAT and CDR2 FQNNGV. V lost 6 bases to trimming and J lost 1 base, with 9 bases between them. The CDR3 consists of 14 residues. DNA for the CDR3: TGTGCCAGCAGAATAACGGGGAACACCGGGGAGCTGTTTTTT. It yields the protein CASRITGNTGELFF.

Only a few counts were recorded for this clone. The chain joins TRBV5-1 to TRBJ1-2; a possible D gene is TRBD1 (5 bases). V lost 4 bases and J 6 bases, leaving 13 bases between the germline ends. The germline V gene encodes CDR1 SGHRS and CDR2 YFSETQ. This CDR3 is built from 13 residues. CDR3 amino acids: CASSEGLQDGYTF. The CDR3 nucleotides read TGCGCCAGCAGCGAGGGACTACAGGATGGCTACACCTTC.

This clone was detected once. The chain employs TRBV19 and TRBJ1-1; weak D call: TRBD1 (5 bases). The germline V gene encodes CDR1 LNHDA and CDR2 SQIVND (reference sequence). The V end lost 10 bases, the J end lost 11 bases, and 20 bases lay between the germline ends. The length of the CDR3 is 12 residues. The CDR3 DNA follows: TGTGCCAACCGGACCGGAGGGGTGAAGGCTTTCTTT. Translation: CANRTGGVKAFF.

The rearrangement uses TRBV2 and TRBJ2-3; 9 bases fit TRBD1. The J segment lost 2 bases and the V segment lost 7 bases, leaving 4 bases of the junction unmatched. This CDR3 is built from 14 residues. The germline gives CDR1 SNHLY, CDR2 FYNNEI. The CDR3 reads CASTRDRATDTQYF. CDR3 sequence (DNA): TGTGCCAGCACCCGGGACAGGGCCACAGATACGCAGTATTTT.

The gene calls are TRBV19 and TRBJ2-1; 10 bases match TRBD1. Germline V lookup: CDR1 LNHDA, CDR2 SQIVND (reference sequence). The CDR3 totals 15 residues. With 3 bases clipped from V and 8 bases from J, the junction kept 7 bases outside the gene matches. DNA for the CDR3: TGTGCCAGTAGTATTCGGGACAGGGGTAGCGATGAGCAGTTCTTC. This sequence encodes CASSIRDRGSDEQFF.

This chain connects TRBV4-1 to TRBJ2-7; 12 nucleotides match TRBD2. Germline loops: CDR1 MGHRA, CDR2 YSYEKL. Trimming removed 4 bases from V and 3 bases from J; junction bases left unmatched: 4. This CDR3 comprises 15 residues. The CDR3 nucleotides are TGCGCCAGCAGCCCTCTAGCGGGAGGGGTCTACGAGCAGTACTTC. This codes for CASSPLAGGVYEQYF.

V and J are TRBV2 and TRBJ1-2; 7 positions agree with TRBD1. Germline values: CDR1 SNHLY, CDR2 FYNNEI. The J segment lost 4 bases and the V segment lost 1 base, leaving 3 bases of the junction unmatched. The CDR3 length is 14 residues. CDR3 bases: TGTGCCAGCAGTGAAGTAGGGGGCGGCTATGGCTACACCTTC. It encodes CASSEVGGGYGYTF.

The chain combines TRBV3-1 (or the pseudogene TRBV3-2) with TRBJ2-4; TRBD2 aligns across 11 bases. Losses at the gene ends were 0 bases for V and 8 bases for J; bases not matched to a gene: 12. From germline, CDR1 is LGHDT and CDR2 YNNKEL (reference sequence). The CDR3 totals 18 residues. The CDR3 region is CASSQDLLAGGSRDIQYF. As DNA, the CDR3 is TGTGCCAGCAGCCAAGATCTTCTAGCGGGAGGATCCCGGGACATTCAGTACTTC.